Described below is a single T cell receptor beta chain sequence and its context. Germline V gene lookup returns CDR1 KGHDR and CDR2 SFDVKD. The CDR3 sequence is 16 residues long. V shed 4 bases, J shed 8 bases, and the junction held 8 bases outside the gene matches. Clones were sequenced by immunoSEQ multiplex PCR, and TCRdb holds only the in-frame ones, with some missing. Among about 99,000 clones listed, roughly 92% were seen once. This sample was taken from a study of T cell responses to AZD1222 COVID-19 vaccine. The sample was peripheral blood, taken 28 days after the second AZD1222 dose. The chain couples TRBV24-1 to TRBJ2-1; 12 nucleotides line up with TRBD1. The source of this sequence is an adult who received the AZD1222 COVID-19 vaccine. CDR3 DNA: TGTGCCACCAGTGAACTCGGGACAGGGGGCCCGTATGAGCAGTTCTTC. It encodes CATSELGTGGPYEQFF.